These 19 T cell receptor beta chains were all obtained from the same sample, sequenced in a study of T cells in women clearing cervical HPV infection. Method: immunoSEQ multiplex PCR; TCRdb's copy keeps in-frame clones and lacks some. The clone table shows 20,000 to 25,000 clones, with the ten largest holding roughly 2.5%. The source material was blood buffy coat. The receptors were sampled from a woman between 18 and 70 years old with a cervical HPV16 infection that either progressed to CIN3+ or cleared (not recorded which).

Turning to this clone: The read ends 3 residues before the CDR3 terminus; that terminus is restored from the germline J gene. The J gene is TRBJ2-2, the V gene TRBV11-3; D unresolved. V lost 2 bases to trimming and J lost 7 bases, with 5 bases between them. From germline, CDR1 is SGHNT and CDR2 YENEEA. The CDR3 covers 12 residues. CDR3 bases read: TGTGCCAGCAGCTTATATGTCGGGGAG. It specifies CASSLYVGE. The CDR3, in full, reads CASSLYVGELFF.

Worth noting for this clone: The read ends 3 residues before the CDR3 terminus; that terminus is restored from the germline J gene. This chain joins TRBV5-1 and TRBJ1-4; D is possibly TRBD1 (5 bases). This CDR3 spans 13 amino acids. Germline lookup yields CDR1 SGHRS and CDR2 YFSETQ. The ends were cut back, 5 bases at V and 5 bases at J, with 10 bases in the middle. Partial CDR3 DNA: TGCGCCAGCAGGGTGGGGCTAAATGAAAAA. It yields the protein CASRVGLNEK. The whole CDR3 region reads CASRVGLNEKLFF.

As regards this clone: The read ends 3 residues shy of where the CDR3 ends; the end is completed using the germline J gene. This chain links TRBV5-6 with TRBJ1-4; 7 positions agree with TRBD1. Germline V gives CDR1 SGHDT, CDR2 YYEEEE. The CDR3 length is 15 residues. V was pared by 0 bases and J by 1 base, with 0 bases of the junction left unmatched. The CDR3 region is CASSLAGGTNEKLFF. Partial CDR3 DNA: TGTGCCAGCAGCTTGGCAGGGGGAACTAATGAAAAA.

Concerning this clone: The CDR3 end falls 3 residues outside the read, so it is completed with the germline J gene. The chain links TRBV19 to TRBJ1-2; D gene unclear. This CDR3 is 15 amino acids long. Looked up from germline, CDR1 is LNHDA and CDR2 is SQIVND (reference sequence). Partial CDR3 DNA: TGTGCCAGTAATACGGGTCGGGGTGACACAGATACC. It translates to CASNTGRGDTDT. The full CDR3 sequence reads CASNTGRGDTDTYTF.

With regard to this clone: The sample carries other DNA sequences with the same CDR3. The CDR3 bases that were read are TGTGCCAGCAGTGAAATAGGACAGGGGAGAGACACC. It is translated as CASSEIGQGRDT. The whole CDR3 protein is CASSEIGQGRDTIYF. J is TRBJ1-3 and V is TRBV6-1; 9 bases map to TRBD1. The CDR3 end falls 3 residues outside the read, so it is completed with the germline J gene. Per germline, CDR1 MNHNS and CDR2 SASEGT. This CDR3 is 15 amino acids long. Trimming at V came to 2 bases and at J to 8 bases, leaving 7 bases not matched to a gene.

In the case of this clone: The read ends 3 residues early relative to the CDR3; the germline J gene fills the gap. The chain has TRBV28 and TRBJ2-7, with D possibly being TRBD2 (6 bases). CDR1 and CDR2 from the germline V gene are MDHEN and SYDVKM. The CDR3 is 13 amino acids. V lost 8 bases and J lost 3, with 14 bases in between. CDR3 sequence reads: CASAPAEGYEQYF. CDR3 bases read: TGTGCCAGCGCACCAGCGGAGGGCTACGAG.

In regard to this clone: The read terminates 3 residues before the CDR3 end, so the remaining end is supplied by the germline J gene. The chain has TRBV7-2 and TRBJ2-7, with 10 bases identical to TRBD2. CDR3 length: 15 amino acids. The germline V gene has CDR1 SGHTA and CDR2 FQGNSA. Losses at the gene ends were 5 bases for V and 6 bases for J; bases not matched to a gene: 10. The DNA read from the CDR3 is TGTGCCAGCAGCCAAGGGGCTAGCGGGAGCCTCGAG. Protein: CASSQGASGSLE. The entire CDR3 sequence reads CASSQGASGSLEQYF. Complete variable domain (other parts from reference TRBV7-2 and TRBJ2-7): GAGVSQSPSNKVTEKGKDVELRCDPISGHTALYWYRQSLGQGLEFLIYFQGNSAPDKSGLPSDRFSAERTGGSVSTLTIQRTQQEDSAVYLCASSQGASGSLEQYFGPGTRLTVT.

Notes on this clone: The read is 3 residues too short to cover the CDR3 end, so that end is filled in from the germline J gene. The chain is built from TRBV13 and TRBJ1-2; maybe TRBD1 (6 bases). The CDR3 has 14 residues. V was pared by 6 bases and J by 3 bases, with 14 bases between. Germline lookup yields CDR1 PRHDT and CDR2 FYEKMQ (reference sequence). CDR3 bases read: TGTGCCAGCAGGGTGGCAGGGGTGGACTATGGC. Its translation: CASRVAGVDYG. The CDR3 in its entirety is CASRVAGVDYGYTF.

As to this clone: Read data end 3 residues before the CDR3 end; the end is taken from the germline J gene. This chain uses TRBV20-1 with TRBJ1-4; TRBD1 matches at 7 bases. V gave up 6 bases and J gave up 0 bases; unmatched junction bases: 1. CDR3 size: 13 residues. From germline, CDR1 is DFQATT and CDR2 SNEGSKA (reference sequence). This CDR3 reads CSATGATNEKLFF. The DNA read from the CDR3 is TGCAGTGCCACAGGGGCAACTAATGAAAAA.

Concerning this clone itself: The sequenced fragment ends 3 residues before the CDR3 boundary, so the rest is inferred from the germline J gene. This rearrangement joins TRBV20-1 to TRBJ2-1; 15 bases match TRBD2. CDR1 and CDR2 from the germline V gene are DFQATT and SNEGSKA (reference sequence). Germline trimming cut 5 bases from V and 7 bases from J; bases unmatched to any gene: 6. The CDR3 has 15 residues. The CDR3 sequence: CSAGTSGRTGNEQFF. CDR3 bases read: TGCAGTGCTGGGACTAGCGGGAGGACCGGTAATGAG.

In the case of this clone: The CDR3 end falls 3 residues outside the read, so it is completed with the germline J gene. The chain joins TRBV2 to TRBJ1-2; maybe TRBD1 (6 bases). Germline assignment: CDR1 SNHLY and CDR2 FYNNEI. V lost 7 bases, J lost 6 bases, and 15 bases lay in between. This CDR3 comprises 13 residues. The CDR3 sequence is CASTRTAGNGYTF. The CDR3 bases that were read are TGTGCCAGCACCCGGACAGCCGGGAATGGC.

On this clone: The read is 3 residues too short to cover the CDR3 end, so that end is filled in from the germline J gene. The chain uses TRBV2 and TRBJ1-3, with 7 bases lining up with TRBD1. The germline gives CDR1 SNHLY, CDR2 FYNNEI. This CDR3 comprises 16 residues. V was pared by 10 bases and J by 0 bases, with 12 bases of the junction left unmatched. CDR3 loop: CATYRGGRFSGNTIYF. CDR3 DNA, as far as it was read: TGTGCCACATACAGGGGAGGCCGTTTCTCTGGAAACACC. Filled out from reference TRBV2 and TRBJ1-3, the complete variable domain reads EPEVTQTPSHQVTQMGQEVILRCVPISNHLYFYWYRQILGQKVEFLVSFYNNEISEKSEIFDDQFSVERPDGSNFTLKIRSTKLEDSAMYFCATYRGGRFSGNTIYFGEGSWLTVV.

Note on this clone: The read halts 3 residues ahead of the CDR3 end, with the missing end drawn from the germline J gene. This chain uses TRBV24-1 with TRBJ2-1; TRBD1 aligns across 8 bases. CDR1 is KGHDR and CDR2 is SFDVKD in the germline V gene. V lost 10 bases, J lost 3 bases, and 7 bases stayed unmatched. CDR3 length: 14 residues. This CDR3 reads CATQQGVGYNEQFF. Partial CDR3 DNA: TGTGCCACGCAACAGGGGGTAGGCTACAATGAG.

A remark on this clone: Sequencing ends 3 residues short of the CDR3 end; the germline J gene provides the rest. The chain carries TRBV18 and TRBJ1-1; possibly TRBD1 for D (6 bases). The germline V gene has CDR1 KGHSH and CDR2 LQKENI. CDR3 length: 16 amino acids. CDR3 DNA, as far as it was read: TGTGCCAGCTCACCACCTACGGGACAAGAGGGGGAAAAA. Protein: CASSPPTGQEGEK. The CDR3 in its entirety is CASSPPTGQEGEKAFF.

In the case of this clone: The read ends 3 residues early relative to the CDR3; the germline J gene fills the gap. J is TRBJ2-1 and V is TRBV7-3; the match to TRBD1 covers 7 bases. After removal of 5 bases from V and 7 bases from J, the junction contained 2 bases not matched to a gene. The germline gives CDR1 SGHTA, CDR2 FQGTGA. CDR3 size: 12 residues. CDR3 loop: CASSPQGNEQFF. The CDR3 DNA, read in part, is TGTGCCAGCAGCCCACAGGGGAATGAG.

Note on this clone: The read ends 3 residues before the CDR3 terminus; that terminus is restored from the germline J gene. The V and J genes are TRBV19 and TRBJ1-1; D is unresolved. V lost 5 bases and J lost 5, with 9 bases in between. The germline V gene has CDR1 LNHDA and CDR2 SQIVND (reference sequence). CDR3 length equals 12 residues. The DNA read from the CDR3 is TGTGCCAGTAGTGGGTTAGCAACTGAA. It is translated as CASSGLATE. The full CDR3 protein is CASSGLATEAFF.

The CDR3 sequence: CASSPTTGGDEKLFF. The DNA read from the CDR3 is TGTGCCAGCAGCCCAACCACGGGGGGCGACGAAAAA. The chain employs TRBV9 and TRBJ1-4; a weak D match, TRBD1 (6 bases). The sequenced fragment ends 3 residues before the CDR3 boundary, so the rest is inferred from the germline J gene. V was clipped by 4 bases and J by 8 bases, with 18 bases between them. This CDR3 has 15 amino acids. CDR1 is SGDLS and CDR2 is YYNGEE in the germline V gene.

Concerning this clone: One junction end disagrees with the germline gene, perhaps due to a read error. The read terminates 3 residues before the CDR3 end, so the remaining end is supplied by the germline J gene. This same CDR3 is encoded by further DNA sequences in the sample. The genes are TRBV7-9 and TRBJ1-3; possible D gene TRBD1, 6 bases. Germline assignment: CDR1 SEHNR and CDR2 FQNEAQ (reference sequence). The CDR3 has 15 amino acids. Incomplete CDR3 DNA: TGTGCCAGCAGCCCGAGGGGGGGCTCTGGAAACACA. Translating it yields CASSPRGGSGNT. The CDR3 in its entirety is CASSPRGGSGNTIYF.

On this clone itself: The sequenced fragment ends 3 residues before the CDR3 boundary, so the rest is inferred from the germline J gene. The chain couples TRBV20-1 to TRBJ2-1; TRBD2 agrees at 8 bases. This CDR3 comprises 16 residues. V was clipped by 0 bases and J by 7 bases; unmatched bases: 11. Germline V gene data show CDR1 as DFQATT and CDR2 as SNEGSKA (reference sequence). CDR3 bases read: TGCAGTGCTAGAGATTTTTCGAAGCGGGAGTGGAATGAG. It is translated as CSARDFSKREWNE. In full, the CDR3 is CSARDFSKREWNEQFF.